Listed below are T cell receptor beta chains from one sample, sequenced in a study of neurological immune-mediated disorders. TCRdb passed the 5' RACE reads through MiXCR, listing each CDR3 protein once. The table lists about 62,000 distinct CDR3 sequences, under 5% of them singletons, with roughly 3.2% in the top ten. The specimen sequenced was PBMCs. All receptors derive from a woman in her fifties or sixties with multiple sclerosis. CDR3s leave out the opening cysteine and the closing phenylalanine or tryptophan. Each record gives: J gene, V gene, CDR3 protein.

>TRBJ2-3|TRBV28
ASSLLGEEADTQY
>TRBJ2-7|TRBV6-1
ASIYRDRQGEQY
>TRBJ2-2|TRBV5-1
ASSLEAGELF
>TRBJ2-3|TRBV5-1
ASSLNVPSPFSTDTQY
>TRBJ1-2|TRBV5-1
ASSSSVGGRHGYT
>TRBJ2-6|TRBV7-8
ASSFSGANVLT
>TRBJ1-2|TRBV3-1
ASSRYAWGAP
>TRBJ1-6|TRBV20-1
SARHQGVARDSPLH
>TRBJ2-2|TRBV7-3
ASSLVGGANTGELF
>TRBJ2-1|TRBV27
ASSPGGYNEQF
>TRBJ1-1|TRBV20-1
SARSGSDTEAF
>TRBJ2-5|TRBV7-2
ASSLASGGRETQY
>TRBJ2-2|TRBV2
ASSGSGTGHTGELF
>TRBJ1-2|TRBV5-1
ASSPGGGTPYGYT
>TRBJ1-5|TRBV5-1
ASSSDRPNQPQH
>TRBJ1-6|TRBV9
ASSVERAGNSPLN
>TRBJ2-5|TRBV7-3
ASSLKGQETQY
>TRBJ2-5|TRBV28
ASSQVGGPLPPETQY
>TRBJ2-1|TRBV20-1
SARDLRSAPQNEQF
>TRBJ1-2|TRBV7-2
ASSPQLDRNYGYT
>TRBJ1-4|TRBV9
ASSETGRREKLF
>TRBJ2-2|TRBV4-2
ASSQEGLAGANTGELF
>TRBJ1-1|TRBV7-2
ASSLQGELNTEAF
>TRBJ2-5|TRBV5-1
ASSLRIGPQETQY
>TRBJ2-3|TRBV7-2
ASSVQGGTDTQY
>TRBJ2-4|TRBV3-1
ASSPEGTTKNIQY
>TRBJ2-7|TRBV18
ASSRGLEGEQY
>TRBJ2-5|TRBV2
ASRRSLAGGEETQY
>TRBJ1-1|TRBV20-1
SPRTAQAF
>TRBJ1-3|TRBV4-2
ASSQDLTSSGKTIY
>TRBJ2-5|TRBV7-2
ASARRSQETQY
>TRBJ2-3|TRBV14
ANRRGWGAETDTQY
>TRBJ2-5|TRBV4-3
ASSRGGAGSQETQY
>TRBJ1-5|TRBV4-2
ASSASSYNSNQPQN
>TRBJ2-3|TRBV20-1
SAWDSSTDTQY
>TRBJ2-1|TRBV7-6
ASSSGHSSYNEQF
>TRBJ2-3|TRBV12-3/TRBV12-4
ASSLVQGAGDTQY
>TRBJ2-2|TRBV5-1
ASSPKVTGELF
>TRBJ1-2|TRBV6-5
ASRKTGIYGYT
>TRBJ1-1|TRBV5-1
ASRADRGVMNTEAF
>TRBJ1-1|TRBV12-3/TRBV12-4
ASSLMGARTEAF
>TRBJ1-1|TRBV6-1
ASIKTDMNTEAF
>TRBJ1-5|TRBV24-1
ATSDGGGLNQPQN
>TRBJ2-1|TRBV20-1
SARAPGEEFYNEQF
>TRBJ1-2|TRBV27
ASKDRGRNYGYT
>TRBJ1-4|TRBV7-2
ASSPRREEEKLF
>TRBJ2-1|TRBV20-1
SAPSAASSYNEQF
>TRBJ2-2|TRBV7-2
ASSEGQGLGTGELF
>TRBJ1-2|TRBV7-2
ASSFGGYYGYT
>TRBJ2-6|TRBV4-2
ASHRDASSGANVLT
>TRBJ1-3|TRBV29-1
SARQGEGNTIY